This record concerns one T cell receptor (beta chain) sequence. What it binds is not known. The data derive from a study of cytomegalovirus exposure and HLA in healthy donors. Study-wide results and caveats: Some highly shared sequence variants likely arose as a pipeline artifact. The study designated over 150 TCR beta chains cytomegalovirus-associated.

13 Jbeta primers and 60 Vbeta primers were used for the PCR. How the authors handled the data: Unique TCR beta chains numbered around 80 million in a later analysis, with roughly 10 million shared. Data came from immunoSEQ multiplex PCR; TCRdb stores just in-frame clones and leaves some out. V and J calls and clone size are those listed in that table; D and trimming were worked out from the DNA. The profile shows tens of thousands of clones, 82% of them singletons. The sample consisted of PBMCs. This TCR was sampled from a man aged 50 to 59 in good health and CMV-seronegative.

DNA for the CDR3: TGTGCCAGCAGGTTCGGGACTAGCGGCTCCTACGAGCAGTACTTC. Translation: CASRFGTSGSYEQYF. The chain is built from TRBV27 and TRBJ2-7; TRBD2 aligns across 11 bases. CDR1 and CDR2 from the germline V gene are MNHEY and SMNVEV (reference sequence). CDR3 size: 15 residues. The V and J ends lost 6 bases and 0 bases, in that order; junction bases with no gene match: 4.